This entry lists 32 T cell receptor beta chains sequenced from one sample in a study of T cell responses to AZD1222 COVID-19 vaccine. TCRdb's table, derived via immunoSEQ multiplex PCR, lists solely in-frame clones and lacks some. Of approximately 52,000 clones detected, around 90% appear once; the ten largest clones hold roughly 2.7%. The starting material was peripheral blood, obtained 28 days after the second AZD1222 dose. The receptors originated from an adult who received the AZD1222 COVID-19 vaccine.

The rearrangement uses TRBV6-2 or TRBV6-3 and TRBJ2-7; TRBD2 aligns across 16 bases. Looked up from germline, CDR1 is MNHEY and CDR2 is SVGEGT. Unmatched junction bases numbered 5, after V lost 2 bases and J lost 4 bases. The CDR3 contains 17 residues. The CDR3 bases are TGTGCCAGCAGTTACGGGGGACTAGCGGGAGGGAGTTACGAGCAGTACTTC. This encodes CASSYGGLAGGSYEQYF.

V and J are TRBV4-1 and TRBJ1-5, with D unclear. V was shortened by 1 base and J by 3 bases, with 7 bases between the two germline ends. From germline, CDR1 is MGHRA and CDR2 YSYEKL. The CDR3 runs 14 residues. CDR3 loop: CASSQGRDNQPQHF. The CDR3 bases are TGCGCCAGCAGCCAAGGGCGGGACAATCAGCCCCAGCATTTT.

CDR3 sequence: CASVLSSYNEQFF. The CDR3 nucleotides are TGTGCCAGCGTTCTAAGCTCCTACAATGAGCAGTTCTTC. V usage is TRBV7-9 and J usage is TRBJ2-1; no reliable D call. The CDR3 loop spans 13 amino acids. Trimming cost V 8 bases and J 0 bases, with 8 bases left between them. Germline CDR1 is SEHNR and CDR2 is FQNEAQ (reference sequence).

The V gene is TRBV4-1, the J gene TRBJ2-3; 7 nucleotides line up with TRBD2. V was pared by 8 bases and J by 1 base, with 15 bases of the junction left unmatched. The CDR3 sequence is 17 residues long. The V gene's germline CDR1 is MGHRA and CDR2 YSYEKL. CDR3 sequence: CASRSLFGRERTDTQYF. The CDR3 bases are TGCGCCAGCCGGAGTCTTTTCGGGCGGGAGCGCACAGATACGCAGTATTTT.

V is TRBV5-1 and J is TRBJ1-1, with 7 bases matching TRBD1. V shed 0 bases and J 5 bases; nucleotides not matched to a gene: 7. Germline assignment: CDR1 SGHRS and CDR2 YFSETQ. The CDR3 runs to 15 residues. In nucleotides, the CDR3 is TGCGCCAGCAGCTTGGACAGGGGACGGAGTACTGAAGCTTTCTTT. This codes for CASSLDRGRSTEAFF.

This clone was counted a single time. The chain recombines TRBV5-1 with TRBJ1-4; TRBD1 might be the D (6 bases). Trimming took off 1 base at V and 7 bases at J, with 11 bases between the two ends. This CDR3 is built from 14 residues. Per germline, CDR1 SGHRS and CDR2 YFSETQ. CDR3 sequence: CASSLTGYGEKLFF. CDR3 coding DNA: TGCGCCAGCAGCTTGACAGGGTACGGTGAAAAACTGTTTTTT.

The V and J genes are TRBV27 and TRBJ1-2; no firm D call. Germline V CDR1 and CDR2: MNHEY, SMNVEV (reference sequence). V lost 6 bases and J lost 3, with 11 bases in between. This CDR3 is built from 13 residues. This CDR3 reads CASRPTDYYGYTF. The CDR3 DNA reads as TGTGCCAGCAGACCGACGGACTACTATGGCTACACCTTC.

This chain joins TRBV30 and TRBJ1-4, with D unresolved. V lost 5 bases to trimming and J lost 8 bases, with 15 bases between them. The V gene's germline CDR1 is GTSNPN and CDR2 SVGIG (reference sequence). This CDR3 is built from 13 residues. The CDR3 nucleotides read TGTGCCTGGCGGTTGGCCAACGGGGAAAAACTGTTTTTT. It codes for CAWRLANGEKLFF.

The V gene is TRBV5-1, the J gene TRBJ2-1; 7 bases align to TRBD2. Unmatched junction bases numbered 7, after V lost 0 bases and J lost 7 bases. CDR1 is SGHRS, CDR2 YFSETQ, per germline. This CDR3 is 15 amino acids long. CDR3 coding DNA: TGCGCCAGCAGCTTGGCCGGGGAGGGTAGGAATGAGCAGTTCTTC. It yields the protein CASSLAGEGRNEQFF.

This clone was seen only once. The rearrangement joins TRBV5-1 to TRBJ1-1; no clear D. V was trimmed by 0 bases and J by 5 bases, leaving 17 bases between them. Per germline, CDR1 SGHRS and CDR2 YFSETQ. This CDR3 comprises 16 residues. The DNA of the CDR3 is TGCGCCAGCAGCTTGGTTGGGAGGGCGGTCAGTACTGAAGCTTTCTTT. It encodes CASSLVGRAVSTEAFF.

The chain recombines TRBV5-5 with TRBJ1-3, with D uncertain. V was trimmed by 4 bases and J by 7 bases, leaving 15 bases between them. CDR3 length: 14 amino acids. In germline, CDR1 is SGHKS, CDR2 YYEKEE (reference sequence). The CDR3 DNA follows: TGTGCCAGCAGCCCTGTTGTTTTCGCGAACACCATATATTTT. Amino acids: CASSPVVFANTIYF. Looking up the rest from reference TRBV5-5 and TRBJ1-3 gives the full variable domain: DAGVTQSPTHLIKTRGQQVTLRCSPISGHKSVSWYQQVLGQGPQFIFQYYEKEERGRGNFPDRFSARQFPNYSSELNVNALLLGDSALYLCASSPVVFANTIYFGEGSWLTVV.

This clone has only one observation. This chain connects TRBV7-8 to TRBJ2-7; perhaps TRBD1 as D (5 bases). Trimming pared 4 bases from V and 1 base from J, leaving 11 bases between. Germline V CDR1 and CDR2: SGHVS, FQNEAQ. The CDR3 is 14 amino acids. CDR3 DNA sequence: TGTGCCAGCAGCTCGACAGCCCCGTCCTACGAGCAGTACTTC. The encoded protein is CASSSTAPSYEQYF.

This clone has just one count. J is TRBJ1-6 and V is TRBV14; D remains unclear. The V end lost 0 bases, the J end lost 3 bases, and 15 bases lay between the germline ends. The CDR3 contains 18 residues. Per the germline V gene, CDR1 is SGHDN and CDR2 is FVKESK. Here the CDR3 DNA reads TGTGCCAGCAGCCAAGATCGGTGGTCAACCGACTATAATTCACCCCTCCACTTT. This gives the protein CASSQDRWSTDYNSPLHF.

This sequence joins TRBV7-3 and TRBJ2-2; D not resolved. CDR1 and CDR2 from the germline V gene are SGHTA and FQGTGA. Trimming pared 2 bases from V and 5 bases from J, leaving 12 bases between. CDR3 length equals 15 residues. This CDR3 is CASSLGHRQTGELFF. The CDR3 DNA reads TGTGCCAGCAGCTTAGGTCATCGGCAGACCGGGGAGCTGTTTTTT.

The chain carries TRBV9 and TRBJ1-6; D is ambiguous. Germline V gene lookup returns CDR1 SGDLS and CDR2 YYNGEE. V lost 0 bases to trimming and J lost 7 bases, with 8 bases between them. This CDR3 comprises 14 residues. CDR3 in DNA: TGTGCCAGCAGCGTAGGGACCCGCAATTCACCCCTCCACTTT. Amino acids: CASSVGTRNSPLHF.

CDR3 DNA sequence: TGTGCCAGCAGCTTAGACGGGAGGGTAGTGAACGAGCAGTACTTC. Translating it yields CASSLDGRVVNEQYF. The genes are TRBV5-6 and TRBJ2-7, with 8 bases lining up with TRBD2. Germline V CDR1 and CDR2: SGHDT, YYEEEE. CDR3 length: 15 amino acids. The V gene end was trimmed by 2 bases and the J gene end by 5 bases; junction bases not matched to a gene: 9.

This sequence joins TRBV15 and TRBJ2-3, with D perhaps TRBD2 (6 bases). Germline V CDR1 and CDR2: LNHNV, YYDKDF (reference sequence). Trimming took 6 bases from V and 7 from J, leaving 20 bases between them. The CDR3 is 15 amino acids. DNA of the CDR3: TGTGCCACCAGGCCTCCCGGGACTTCCGCCCATACGCAGTATTTT. Translation gives CATRPPGTSAHTQYF.

The rearrangement uses TRBV19 and TRBJ2-7; D gene ambiguous. There are 13 residues in the CDR3. V lost 5 bases, J lost 1 base, and 9 bases lay in between. Germline assignment: CDR1 LNHDA and CDR2 SQIVND (reference sequence). CDR3 bases: TGTGCCAGTAGTCCAACTGGGTCCTACGAGCAGTACTTC. Residues: CASSPTGSYEQYF.

This clone has only a few counts. This chain connects TRBV13 to TRBJ2-7; TRBD2 matches at 14 bases. Germline trimming cut 5 bases from V and 3 bases from J; bases unmatched to any gene: 9. This CDR3 comprises 17 residues. The germline V gene encodes CDR1 PRHDT and CDR2 FYEKMQ (reference sequence). This CDR3 is CASSRRLAGGVGYEQYF. CDR3 nucleotides: TGTGCCAGCAGCCGACGACTAGCGGGAGGGGTTGGCTACGAGCAGTACTTC.

This CDR3 is CASSQETSGSYEQYF. The CDR3 DNA follows: TGTGCCAGCAGCCAAGAGACTAGCGGCTCCTACGAGCAGTACTTC. This chain connects TRBV4-2 to TRBJ2-7; 9 bases are shared with TRBD2. The CDR3 extends over 15 amino acids. Germline lookup yields CDR1 LGHNA and CDR2 YNFKEQ. V lost 0 bases, J lost 0 bases, and 0 bases stayed unmatched.

In its sample, this clone was seen once. The rearrangement uses TRBV7-2 and TRBJ1-6; 9 nucleotides agree with TRBD1. V was pared by 1 base and J by 9 bases, with 4 bases of the junction left unmatched. There are 15 residues in the CDR3. CDR1 is SGHTA, CDR2 FQGNSA, per germline. CDR3 DNA: TGTGCCAGCAGCTTAGACGGGACAGGGAGTTCACCCCTCCACTTT. This encodes CASSLDGTGSSPLHF.

The chain uses TRBV7-9 and TRBJ1-5; the D is unclear. The V gene's germline CDR1 is SEHNR and CDR2 FQNEAQ (reference sequence). V was clipped by 5 bases and J by 5 bases, with 19 bases between them. The CDR3 spans 16 residues. The CDR3 DNA follows: TGTGCCAGCAGCGCCCTCGGTGGCGGAGCGGATCAGCCCCAGCATTTT. It yields the protein CASSALGGGADQPQHF.

This clone came up once. The chain uses TRBV6-2 or TRBV6-3 and TRBJ1-4; D is unclear. Per germline, CDR1 MNHEY and CDR2 SVGEGT. CDR3 length: 13 residues. The V and J ends lost 2 bases and 4 bases respectively, with 5 bases between them. CDR3 amino acids: CASSYDGNEKLFF. Written as DNA, the CDR3 is TGTGCCAGCAGTTACGACGGTAATGAAAAACTGTTTTTT.

This clone is labeled as large. V gene TRBV29-1 combines with J gene TRBJ2-1; D gene unclear. The ends were cut back, 1 base at V and 4 bases at J, with 8 bases in the middle. Germline V gene sequence: CDR1 SQVTM, CDR2 ANQGSEA. CDR3 length equals 13 residues. The CDR3 nucleotides are TGCAGCGTTGAAGCTCAGGAGTACAATGAGCAGTTCTTC. Translation: CSVEAQEYNEQFF.

This chain joins TRBV4-1 and TRBJ1-5; D gene unclear. The V end was cut by 0 bases, the J end by 9 bases, with 15 bases between. Per the germline V gene, CDR1 is MGHRA and CDR2 is YSYEKL. This CDR3 is built from 15 residues. CDR3 region: CASSQDRSRTWPQHF. The CDR3 region has the DNA TGCGCCAGCAGCCAAGATCGGTCTCGAACATGGCCCCAGCATTTT.

The V call is TRBV14, the J call TRBJ1-1; D gene unclear. The V end was cut by 0 bases, the J end by 11 bases, with 13 bases between. Germline assignment: CDR1 SGHDN and CDR2 FVKESK. The CDR3 extends over 13 amino acids. Written as DNA, the CDR3 is TGTGCCAGCAGCCAAGATCTTACCAGGAGGGCTTTCTTT. It translates to CASSQDLTRRAFF. Combining the CDR3 with reference TRBV14 and TRBJ1-1 gives the whole variable domain EAGVTQFPSHSVIEKGQTVTLRCDPISGHDNLYWYRRVMGKEIKFLLHFVKESKQDESGMPNNRFLAERTGGTYSTLKVQPAELEDSGVYFCASSQDLTRRAFFGQGTRLTVV.

The genes are TRBV30 and TRBJ2-5; 7 positions agree with TRBD1. V dropped 4 bases and J dropped 5; count of bases not matched to a gene: 7. Germline CDR1 is GTSNPN and CDR2 is SVGIG (reference sequence). The CDR3 is 13 amino acids. CDR3 bases: TGTGCCTGGACCCTACCGGGACAGGAGACCCAGTACTTC. This gives the protein CAWTLPGQETQYF.

The CDR3, as DNA: TGCGCCAGCAGCTTGGCCTCTCAGACGAATGAAAAACTGTTTTTT. Translated: CASSLASQTNEKLFF. J is TRBJ1-4 and V is TRBV5-1, with unresolved D. Germline-derived CDR1 and CDR2 are SGHRS and YFSETQ. This CDR3 has 15 residues. The V end was cut by 0 bases, the J end by 5 bases, with 11 bases between.

The V call is TRBV3-1 (or the pseudogene TRBV3-2), the J call TRBJ1-6; D not resolved. Germline CDR1 LGHDT, CDR2 YNNKEL (reference sequence). V lost 6 bases and J 7 bases, leaving 13 bases between the germline ends. The CDR3 is made up of 14 amino acids. This CDR3 reads CASSEDVSNSPLHF. The DNA of the CDR3 is TGTGCCAGCAGTGAGGACGTATCCAATTCACCCCTCCACTTT.

The genes are TRBV2 and TRBJ2-2; D is uncertain. CDR1 and CDR2 (germline): SNHLY, FYNNEI. This CDR3 has 14 residues. Trimming stripped 6 bases from V and 3 bases from J, with 11 bases between. The CDR3 nucleotides are TGTGCCAGCAGCCGGACCCTTTACACCGGGGAGCTGTTTTTT. It yields the protein CASSRTLYTGELFF.

The V gene is TRBV3-1 (or the pseudogene TRBV3-2), the J gene TRBJ1-1; the D gene is possibly TRBD1 (5 bases). The germline V and J ends were trimmed by 3 bases and 3 bases, with 11 bases remaining between them. Germline V gene data show CDR1 as LGHDT and CDR2 as YNNKEL (reference sequence). This CDR3 region has 14 residues. The CDR3 reads CASSQQGGYTEAFF. CDR3 in DNA: TGTGCCAGCAGCCAGCAGGGAGGGTACACTGAAGCTTTCTTT.

The V call is TRBV7-9, the J call TRBJ1-2; D not resolved. Germline loops: CDR1 SEHNR, CDR2 FQNEAQ (reference sequence). V shed 4 bases and J shed 6 bases, with 6 bases lying between them. The CDR3 is 11 amino acids. CDR3 sequence: CASSSFHGYTF. CDR3 bases: TGTGCCAGCAGCTCCTTTCATGGCTACACCTTC.